The clone carrying this T cell receptor (beta chain) was seen many times. Amplifying from RNA transcripts, the study obtained TCR beta CDR3 regions. The first-round RT-PCR employed HTBI primers together with the Qiagen OneStep RT-PCR kit. A multiplex PCR was then performed as the second round. TCRdb itself ran the multiplex PCR reads through MiXCR, one entry per CDR3 protein. The repertoire holds 300,000 to 350,000 distinct CDR3 sequences, with roughly a sixth as singletons. This entry comes from a study of Graves' ophthalmopathy and Graves' hyperthyroidism. V was pared by 3 bases and J by 4 bases, with 5 bases between. Germline CDR1 is KGHDR and CDR2 is SFDVKD. This CDR3 spans 12 amino acids. Diagnosis relied on clinical symptoms, serum thyroxine, TRAb, thyroid ultrasound and orbital computed tomography.

The rearrangement joins TRBV24-1 to TRBJ1-2; D gene unclear. The sequencing sample was made of peripheral blood. The TCR sequence derives from an adult man with Graves' ophthalmopathy. Written as DNA, the CDR3 is TGTGCCACCAGTGATGCGACCTATGGCTACACCTTC. It codes for CATSDATYGYTF.